The entry below gives a single T cell receptor (beta chain) sequence along with its context. Its specificity is not known. The sample originates from a study of cytotoxic CD8 clonotypes in ibrutinib-treated CLL. Overall study context: On average, approximately 95,000 productive rearrangements and approximately 250,000 productive templates per sample.

Investigators sought sequencing depths of between 1 in 200,000 and 1 in 1 million T cells. The method was immunoSEQ multiplex PCR; TCRdb's version includes in-frame clones alone and lacks a portion of them. The sample records tens of thousands of clones, approximately 62% being singletons. The germline gives CDR1 SGHRS, CDR2 YFSETQ. V was pared by 0 bases and J by 9 bases, with 9 bases of the junction left unmatched. This CDR3 region has 15 residues. Study findings and constraints: Researchers report that baseline clonality outpaced age-matched healthy donors and tracked circulating CD8+ T-cell counts. The clonality went up when patients responded to ibrutinib and dropped back toward baseline at progression.

The rearrangement uses TRBV5-1 and TRBJ2-1, with TRBD2 matching 7 bases. Here the sequenced sample was PBMCs, taken after 12 months of ibrutinib treatment. This receptor was identified in a human donor with chronic lymphocytic leukemia. For the CDR3, the DNA is TGCGCCAGCAGCTTGGGGCAGGGAGGGTCAACTGAGCAGTTCTTC. Translating gives CASSLGQGGSTEQFF. Combining the CDR3 with reference TRBV5-1 and TRBJ2-1 gives the whole variable domain KAGVTQTPRYLIKTRGQQVTLSCSPISGHRSVSWYQQTPGQGLQFLFEYFSETQRNKGNFPGRFSGRQFSNSRSEMNVSTLELGDSALYLCASSLGQGGSTEQFFGPGTRLTVL.